The 18 T cell receptor beta chains below all came from one sample that was sequenced in a study of OX40 agonist ivuxolimab in advanced cancers. TCRdb's copy holds only in-frame clones and misses some; the assay was immunoSEQ multiplex PCR. The table records 55,000 to 80,000 clones, around four fifths of them present only once. The sample here was CD4+ or CD8+ T cells sorted from blood, taken in a trial of the OX40 agonist ivuxolimab. Receptors originate from an adult with an advanced solid tumor such as melanoma, head and neck, liver or kidney cancer.

V usage is TRBV21-1 and J usage is TRBJ1-2; TRBD1, the table's D call, lacks a check against the DNA. TRBV21-1 is marked as a pseudogene. This CDR3 is built from 14 residues. CDR3 residues: CASSKEGVVYGYTF. The CDR3 coding sequence is TGTGCCAGCAGCAAGGAAGGGGTGGTCTATGGCTACACCTTC.

The chain recombines TRBV6-4 with TRBJ1-1; 7 bases match TRBD1. This CDR3 spans 14 amino acids. Germline V gene sequence: CDR1 MRHNA, CDR2 SNTAGT. With V trimmed by 6 bases and J by 0 bases, 4 bases remained unmatched. The CDR3, as DNA: TGTGCCAGCAGGGCGACAGGGATGAACACTGAAGCTTTCTTT. Encoded protein: CASRATGMNTEAFF.

V gene TRBV21-1 combines with J gene TRBJ2-1. TRBV21-1 has pseudogene status. The CDR3 contains 18 residues. The CDR3 loop is CASSKVRGRLGENNEQFF. CDR3 nucleotides: TGTGCCAGCAGCAAAGTCCGGGGGCGCTTAGGCGAAAACAATGAGCAGTTCTTC.

This clone was observed once. The V and J genes are TRBV30 and TRBJ1-1; 12 nucleotides align to TRBD1. Losses at the gene ends were 5 bases for V and 5 bases for J; bases not matched to a gene: 18. The CDR3 extends over 18 amino acids. Germline CDR1 GTSNPN, CDR2 SVGIG (reference sequence). The CDR3 loop reads CAWATKPGQGAGGTEAFF. The CDR3, as DNA: TGTGCCTGGGCAACGAAACCGGGACAGGGGGCTGGAGGTACTGAAGCTTTCTTT.

The chain employs TRBV5-5 and TRBJ1-1, with D unclear. With 5 bases removed from V and 1 base from J, the gap between germline ends came to 15 bases. Germline V gene data show CDR1 as SGHKS and CDR2 as YYEKEE (reference sequence). The CDR3 is 15 amino acids. This CDR3 reads CASSFRMTPNTEAFF. The CDR3 DNA follows: TGTGCCAGCAGTTTCAGAATGACACCGAACACTGAAGCTTTCTTT.

The chain carries TRBV9 and TRBJ1-4; D may be TRBD1 (5 bases). The CDR3 contains 15 residues. V lost 2 bases and J 8 bases, leaving 16 bases between the germline ends. From germline, CDR1 is SGDLS and CDR2 YYNGEE. CDR3 nucleotides: TGTGCCAGCAGCGTGCCTCGACAGCACGAAGAAAAACTGTTTTTT. It specifies CASSVPRQHEEKLFF. The variable domain in full, completed from reference TRBV9 and TRBJ1-4, reads DSGVTQTPKHLITATGQRVTLRCSPRSGDLSVYWYQQSLDQGLQFLIQYYNGEERAKGNILERFSAQQFPDLHSELNLSSLELGDSALYFCASSVPRQHEEKLFFGSGTQLSVL.

The rearrangement links TRBV30 to TRBJ2-2, with TRBD2 matching over 9 bases. The CDR3 covers 13 residues. The junction had 1 base not matched to a gene; V was cut back by 3 bases and J by 5 bases. Germline V CDR1 and CDR2: GTSNPN, SVGIG (reference sequence). CDR3 sequence (DNA): TGTGCCTGGAGGGCGGGGGGGACCGGGGAGCTGTTTTTT. Translation gives CAWRAGGTGELFF.

V usage is TRBV28 and J usage is TRBJ1-1, with D possibly matching TRBD1 (5 bases). The CDR3 runs to 14 residues. The V gene's germline CDR1 is MDHEN and CDR2 SYDVKM. Deletions cut 4 bases from V and 0 bases from J, with 9 bases between. The CDR3 loop is CASSSPGMNTEAFF. DNA of the CDR3: TGTGCCAGCAGTTCCCCAGGGATGAACACTGAAGCTTTCTTT.

The chain uses TRBV30 and TRBJ2-3, with D perhaps TRBD1 (6 bases). Germline lookup yields CDR1 GTSNPN and CDR2 SVGIG (reference sequence). The CDR3 has 13 residues. The V end was cut by 1 base, the J end by 6 bases, with 11 bases between. As DNA, the CDR3 is TGTGCCTGGAGTGAAGCAGGGGCGGATACGCAGTATTTT. This translates into CAWSEAGADTQYF.

The chain has TRBV7-2 and TRBJ1-5; TRBD1 aligns across 9 bases. Per the germline V gene, CDR1 is SGHTA and CDR2 is FQGNSA. Unmatched junction bases numbered 4, after V lost 1 base and J lost 0 bases. The CDR3 length is 17 residues. CDR3 amino acids: CASSLVGTGNSNQPQHF. The CDR3 bases are TGTGCCAGCAGCTTAGTGGGGACAGGGAATAGCAATCAGCCCCAGCATTTT.

The chain carries TRBV6-5 and TRBJ2-7; D is tentatively TRBD1 or TRBD2 (5 bases each). The V end lost 6 bases, the J end lost 2 bases, and 11 bases lay between the germline ends. The CDR3 totals 13 residues. Germline CDR1 MNHEY, CDR2 SVGAGI. DNA of the CDR3: TGTGCCAGCAGCACCGGGACGCCCTACGAGCAGTACTTC. It is translated as CASSTGTPYEQYF.

The chain recombines TRBV6-5 with TRBJ1-2, with D hard to call. Germline V gene lookup returns CDR1 MNHEY and CDR2 SVGAGI. The CDR3 covers 14 residues. V was shortened by 0 bases and J by 6 bases, with 11 bases between the two germline ends. The CDR3 DNA is TGTGCCAGCAGTTACTCGAGGCAGGACGATGGCTACACCTTC. Protein sequence: CASSYSRQDDGYTF.

The chain links TRBV7-4 to TRBJ2-7; D gene uncertain. Looked up from germline, CDR1 is SGHVT and CDR2 is SQSDAQ. V was clipped by 4 bases and J by 4 bases, with 11 bases between them. The length of the CDR3 is 13 residues. The CDR3 nucleotides read TGTGCCAGCAGCTCACCGGATGTATACGAGCAGTACTTC. It specifies CASSSPDVYEQYF.

The count of this clone is one. The rearrangement joins TRBV5-5 to TRBJ2-1; TRBD2 matches 11 bases. There are 16 residues in the CDR3. V lost 4 bases and J lost 3; bases outside the gene matches: 6. Germline CDR1 reads SGHKS; CDR2 reads YYEKEE (reference sequence). CDR3 nucleotides: TGTGCCAGCAGCCTAGGCCTAGCGGGAGGCTACAATGAGCAGTTCTTC. Protein product: CASSLGLAGGYNEQFF.

The rearrangement uses TRBV7-9 and TRBJ2-1; TRBD1 agrees at 9 bases. CDR1 and CDR2 from the germline V gene are SEHNR and FQNEAQ (reference sequence). This CDR3 spans 16 amino acids. V lost 3 bases and J lost 9; bases outside the gene matches: 12. CDR3 protein: CASSFSTTGGRGEQFF. The CDR3 bases are TGTGCCAGCAGCTTTAGCACTACAGGGGGCAGGGGTGAGCAGTTCTTC.

This chain links TRBV6-5 with TRBJ2-5, with D possibly TRBD1 on 5 matching bases. In germline, CDR1 is MNHEY, CDR2 SVGAGI. V was clipped by 5 bases and J by 7 bases, with 8 bases between them. The CDR3 loop spans 11 amino acids. The CDR3 loop is CASSNQGTQYF. The CDR3 coding sequence is TGTGCCAGCAGTAACCAGGGGACCCAGTACTTC.

This chain connects TRBV4-1 to TRBJ1-1, with D hard to call. This CDR3 is 14 amino acids long. Trimming stripped 4 bases from V and 6 bases from J, with 15 bases between. The germline V gene encodes CDR1 MGHRA and CDR2 YSYEKL. The CDR3: CASSRFAPRAEAFF. DNA for the CDR3: TGCGCCAGCAGCCGATTCGCCCCGAGAGCTGAAGCTTTCTTT.

This clone showed up just a few times. The rearrangement joins TRBV5-8 to TRBJ2-7; TRBD1 is a possible D gene (6 bases). Germline CDR1 and CDR2: SGHTS and YDEGEE. The CDR3 is 13 amino acids. V lost 5 bases and J 2 bases, leaving 11 bases between the germline ends. CDR3 in DNA: TGTGCCAGCAGAGGGGACATCACCTACGAGCAGTACTTC. Its translation: CASRGDITYEQYF.